The following is a T cell receptor beta chain sequence with its context. Its antigen remains unknown. This sample is part of a study of CD4 T cells in relation to SARS-CoV-2 and coronaviruses. Overall study: TCR beta CDR3s were sequenced after roughly eleven-day antigen culture of PBMCs.

Study outcomes and limitations: Around two thirds of donors had memory CD4+ clonotypes crossrecognizing SARS-CoV-2 and common cold coronavirus spike. Crossreactive clones expanded significantly less to SARS-CoV-2 than monoreactive clones.

The CDR3 is 15 residues long. V was pared by 4 bases and J by 7 bases, with 5 bases of the junction left unmatched. Germline CDR1 and CDR2: SQVTM and ANQGSEA. Assay: immunoSEQ multiplex PCR; the TCRdb copy retains only in-frame clones and omits some. The sample carries around 9,800 clones, about 81% recorded once. Unexposed donor CD4+ T cells date from 2011-2018, before the COVID-19 pandemic. CD4+ T cells were isolated from the cells after about 11 days of culture. Unexposed-donor CD4+ T cells were probed with SARS-CoV-2 S/N and four cold-coronavirus spikes, cells permitting. This clonotype was sampled from a human donor in good health. The chain uses TRBV29-1 and TRBJ2-1; 15 bases agree with TRBD2. Sequencing was done on a sample of CD4+ T cells from PBMCs, cultured in vitro. The DNA of the CDR3 is TGCAGCGTTGGGGAGGGACTAGCGGGGGGTAATGAGCAGTTCTTC. Translating it yields CSVGEGLAGGNEQFF.